The 31 T cell receptor beta chains below were found in one sample sequenced in a study of Ad26.COV2.S vaccination and SARS-CoV-2 variants. The treatment was: about 20 received Ad26.COV2.S at low or high dose, single or two shots; several received placebo; per-sample allocation not given. All samples were drawn on day 63, counting from the first vaccine or placebo injection. Data came from immunoSEQ multiplex PCR; TCRdb stores just in-frame clones and leaves some out. Here the sample spans some 390,000 clones, less than 90% being singletons. The material was peripheral blood, obtained in a trial of Ad26.COV2.S vaccine versus placebo. The receptor set was obtained from a person aged 18-65 years who received the Ad26.COV2.S COVID-19 vaccine or a placebo.

The chain uses TRBV6-5 and TRBJ1-4; possibly TRBD1 for D (6 bases). This CDR3 region has 13 residues. The germline V and J ends were trimmed by 2 bases and 8 bases, with 9 bases remaining between them. The germline gives CDR1 MNHEY, CDR2 SVGAGI. This chain's CDR3 is CASSYRGEEKLFF. The DNA for the CDR3 is TGTGCCAGCAGTTACAGGGGGGAGGAAAAACTGTTTTTT.

This chain joins TRBV4-3 and TRBJ1-3; TRBD1 might be the D (5 bases). Germline V gene sequence: CDR1 LGHNA, CDR2 YSLEER. With 0 bases removed from V and 4 bases from J, the gap between germline ends came to 16 bases. The length of the CDR3 is 17 residues. CDR3 loop: CASSQDGAGFSGNTIYF. The CDR3 DNA is TGCGCCAGCAGCCAAGATGGGGCAGGGTTCTCGGGAAACACCATATATTTT.

The chain uses TRBV10-3 and TRBJ2-1, with 11 nucleotides matching TRBD2. The V segment lost 10 bases and the J segment 4 bases; nucleotides outside the gene matches: 6. CDR3 length equals 14 residues. The V gene's germline CDR1 is ENHRY and CDR2 SYGVKD. CDR3 in amino acids: CATAGLAEYNEQFF. For the CDR3, the DNA is TGTGCCACCGCGGGACTAGCGGAGTACAATGAGCAGTTCTTC.

The CDR3 sequence: CASRSGGLNEQFF. DNA for the CDR3: TGTGCCAGCCGTAGCGGGGGGCTTAATGAGCAGTTCTTC. This chain uses TRBV2 with TRBJ2-1; 10 bases agree with TRBD2. The length of the CDR3 is 13 residues. V was clipped by 8 bases and J by 7 bases; unmatched bases: 5. Germline V CDR1 and CDR2: SNHLY, FYNNEI.

V gene TRBV7-9 combines with J gene TRBJ1-1; D may be TRBD1 (6 bases). The germline V gene encodes CDR1 SEHNR and CDR2 FQNEAQ (reference sequence). The CDR3 contains 15 residues. Trimming cost V 1 base and J 2 bases, with 11 bases left between them. CDR3 sequence: CASSLEGQPNTEAFF. Written as DNA, the CDR3 is TGTGCCAGCAGCTTAGAAGGACAGCCCAACACTGAAGCTTTCTTT.

This sequence joins TRBV4-3 and TRBJ2-1, with D possibly matching TRBD2 (5 bases). In germline, CDR1 is LGHNA, CDR2 YSLEER. The V and J ends lost 1 base and 5 bases respectively, with 9 bases between them. The CDR3 is 14 residues long. CDR3 loop: CASSQGRSDNEQFF. For the CDR3, the DNA is TGCGCCAGCAGCCAAGGACGTAGCGACAATGAGCAGTTCTTC.

This clone was observed once. The CDR3 here is CASNSFSGNTIYF. In DNA, the CDR3 is TGTGCCAGTAATTCCTTCTCTGGAAACACCATATATTTT. The genes are TRBV19 and TRBJ1-3, with unresolved D. The CDR3 has 13 amino acids. Germline V gene data show CDR1 as LNHDA and CDR2 as SQIVND (reference sequence). V gave up 7 bases and J gave up 0 bases, with 7 bases separating them. Variable domain in full (rest from reference TRBV19 and TRBJ1-3): DGGITQSPKYLFRKEGQNVTLSCEQNLNHDAMYWYRQDPGQGLRLIYYSQIVNDFQKGDIAEGYSVSREKKESFPLTVTSAQKNPTAFYLCASNSFSGNTIYFGEGSWLTVV.

With regard to this clone: Other nucleotide sequences from this sample produce the same CDR3. The chain joins TRBV9 to TRBJ2-5; 9 positions agree with TRBD1. CDR3 length: 15 amino acids. Trimming took 3 bases from V and 4 from J; bases not matched to a gene: 7. Germline CDR1 is SGDLS and CDR2 is YYNGEE. This CDR3 reads CASSDQTGGVETQYF. The CDR3 DNA is TGTGCCAGCAGCGACCAAACAGGGGGCGTAGAGACCCAGTACTTC.

V gene TRBV25-1 combines with J gene TRBJ2-1; D is unresolved. The CDR3 length is 15 residues. V was shortened by 4 bases and J by 2 bases, with 12 bases between the two germline ends. From germline, CDR1 is MGHDK and CDR2 SYGVNS. The CDR3 sequence: CASSVHTTAYNEQFF. The CDR3 DNA sequence: TGTGCCAGCAGTGTCCACACAACTGCCTACAATGAGCAGTTCTTC.

V is TRBV15 and J is TRBJ1-5, with TRBD1 as a possible D gene (6 bases). CDR3 length: 14 amino acids. V lost 2 bases and J lost 5, with 10 bases in between. Germline values: CDR1 LNHNV, CDR2 YYDKDF (reference sequence). The CDR3 reads CATSRSPGDQPQHF. As DNA, the CDR3 is TGTGCCACCAGCAGAAGTCCAGGGGATCAGCCCCAGCATTTT.

This chain connects TRBV3-1 (or the pseudogene TRBV3-2) to TRBJ1-2; D is possibly TRBD1 (5 bases). Trimming removed 0 bases at V and 8 bases at J, with 13 bases between. The CDR3 is made up of 14 amino acids. Germline lookup yields CDR1 LGHDT and CDR2 YNNKEL (reference sequence). CDR3 sequence reads: CASSQEGVTRGYTF. The CDR3 DNA reads as TGTGCCAGCAGCCAAGAAGGGGTGACGCGAGGCTACACCTTC.

The rearrangement joins TRBV2 to TRBJ1-2; D might be TRBD1 (5 bases). CDR1 and CDR2 (germline): SNHLY, FYNNEI. Trimming took off 4 bases at V and 8 bases at J, with 11 bases between the two ends. The CDR3 has 12 residues. CDR3 in amino acids: CASSGRGGGYTF. CDR3 bases: TGTGCCAGCAGTGGAAGGGGTGGCGGCTACACCTTC.

This clone was counted once. The rearrangement links TRBV3-1 (or the pseudogene TRBV3-2) to TRBJ2-6; D gene ambiguous. The CDR3 is made up of 14 amino acids. Trimming removed 4 bases at V and 0 bases at J, with 4 bases between. From germline, CDR1 is LGHDT and CDR2 YNNKEL (reference sequence). The CDR3 DNA sequence: TGTGCCAGCAGCCTACTCTCTGGGGCCAACGTCCTGACTTTC. It translates to CASSLLSGANVLTF.

This clone was observed a single time. This chain joins TRBV19 and TRBJ2-7; 7 bases align to TRBD1. V gave up 5 bases and J gave up 6 bases; unmatched junction bases: 1. CDR1 is LNHDA and CDR2 is SQIVND in the germline V gene (reference sequence). The CDR3 is 11 amino acids. The CDR3 spells CASSAGGEQYF. CDR3 nucleotides: TGTGCCAGTAGTGCAGGGGGCGAGCAGTACTTC.

The chain recombines TRBV28 with TRBJ2-5; D might be TRBD2 (7 bases). Germline lookup yields CDR1 MDHEN and CDR2 SYDVKM. This CDR3 is 14 amino acids long. The germline V and J ends were trimmed by 6 bases and 3 bases, with 14 bases remaining between them. CDR3 residues: CASSPGGRKETQYF. The CDR3 nucleotides are TGTGCCAGCAGCCCCGGGGGGCGAAAAGAGACCCAGTACTTC.

This clone was detected once. The rearrangement uses TRBV10-3 and TRBJ2-7, with D perhaps matching TRBD1 (6 bases). V dropped 3 bases and J dropped 1 base, with 16 bases sitting between them. The CDR3 loop spans 16 amino acids. Germline V gene data show CDR1 as ENHRY and CDR2 as SYGVKD. CDR3 residues: CAISDRTVTRSYEQYF. The CDR3 coding sequence is TGTGCCATCAGTGATCGGACAGTTACTCGATCCTACGAGCAGTACTTC.

On this clone: Other DNA sequences in the same sample also yield this CDR3. The genes are TRBV3-1 (or the pseudogene TRBV3-2) and TRBJ1-2, with unresolved D. Germline-derived CDR1 and CDR2 are LGHDT and YNNKEL (reference sequence). The CDR3 is 14 residues long. With 0 bases removed from V and 2 bases from J, the gap between germline ends came to 7 bases. The CDR3 loop is CASSQDAGNYGYTF. Written as DNA, the CDR3 is TGTGCCAGCAGCCAAGACGCGGGGAACTATGGCTACACCTTC.

Written as DNA, the CDR3 is TGTGCCAGCAGTGGGCCGCAGGGTGGGAACACAGATACGCAGTATTTT. Protein: CASSGPQGGNTDTQYF. V is TRBV2 and J is TRBJ2-3; possible D gene TRBD1, 5 bases. CDR1 and CDR2 from the germline V gene are SNHLY and FYNNEI. The CDR3 covers 16 residues. Trimming stripped 4 bases from V and 2 bases from J, with 16 bases between.

The rearrangement joins TRBV5-1 to TRBJ1-1; TRBD1 matches at 11 bases. The length of the CDR3 is 18 residues. V shed 1 base, J shed 4 bases, and the junction held 12 bases outside the gene matches. Germline V gives CDR1 SGHRS, CDR2 YFSETQ. CDR3 coding DNA: TGCGCCAGCAGCTTGATGGGTGGACAGGGGGCGCAGGGCACTGAAGCTTTCTTT. Its translation: CASSLMGGQGAQGTEAFF.

This clone was seen more than once but under ten times. CDR3 sequence (DNA): TGTGCCAGCAGTGACTCGACATCAGGGAACAATGAGCAGTTCTTC. Protein sequence: CASSDSTSGNNEQFF. The V and J genes are TRBV6-4 and TRBJ2-1, with D perhaps matching TRBD1 (5 bases). The CDR3 runs 15 residues. Looked up from germline, CDR1 is MRHNA and CDR2 is SNTAGT. V lost 0 bases to trimming and J lost 5 bases, with 11 bases between them.

This clone was seen more than once but under ten times. The identical CDR3 is also encoded by other nucleotide sequences in the sample. This chain connects TRBV7-2 to TRBJ1-1; 8 bases agree with TRBD1. This CDR3 has 13 amino acids. V trimming: 5 bases; J trimming: 1 base; junction bases outside the gene matches: 0. CDR1 is SGHTA and CDR2 is FQGNSA in the germline V gene. The CDR3 nucleotides are TGTGCCAGCAGCGGACAGGGGAACACTGAAGCTTTCTTT. Amino acid sequence: CASSGQGNTEAFF.

The chain recombines TRBV5-4 with TRBJ2-1; D may correspond to TRBD1 or TRBD2 (6 bases each). The CDR3 covers 14 residues. CDR1 and CDR2 from the germline V gene are SGHNT and YYREEE (reference sequence). V lost 2 bases to trimming and J lost 7 bases, with 13 bases between them. This chain's CDR3 is CASSFDLGGNEQFF. The CDR3 nucleotides read TGTGCCAGCAGCTTTGACCTAGGGGGGAATGAGCAGTTCTTC.

This clone was seen only once. The V call is TRBV28, the J call TRBJ1-1; possible D gene TRBD1, 5 bases. The germline V and J ends were trimmed by 2 bases and 8 bases, with 15 bases remaining between them. Germline V gene data show CDR1 as MDHEN and CDR2 as SYDVKM. This CDR3 spans 14 amino acids. CDR3 amino acids: CASSLRGPRGEAFF. The CDR3 DNA reads as TGTGCCAGCAGTTTAAGGGGACCGAGGGGAGAAGCTTTCTTT.

The chain has TRBV19 and TRBJ1-1; D gene ambiguous. The CDR3 covers 14 residues. V was trimmed by 1 base and J by 7 bases, leaving 13 bases between them. Germline CDR1 LNHDA, CDR2 SQIVND (reference sequence). The DNA for the CDR3 is TGTGCCAGTAGTATAGCCGCGGACGCGAGTGAAGCTTTCTTT. Protein sequence: CASSIAADASEAFF.

This chain joins TRBV7-9 and TRBJ1-1, with D uncertain. CDR3 length: 12 residues. V lost 4 bases to trimming and J lost 4 bases, with 7 bases between them. Germline assignment: CDR1 SEHNR and CDR2 FQNEAQ (reference sequence). DNA for the CDR3: TGTGCCAGCAGCTCGACCGGCACTGAAGCTTTCTTT. This codes for CASSSTGTEAFF.

This chain uses TRBV5-6 with TRBJ1-2; D is ambiguous. Trimming stripped 4 bases from V and 3 bases from J, with 10 bases between. This CDR3 is built from 13 residues. Germline CDR1 is SGHDT and CDR2 is YYEEEE. The CDR3 here is CASSQGRDYGYTF. CDR3 nucleotide sequence: TGTGCCAGCAGCCAAGGAAGGGACTATGGCTACACCTTC.

V usage is TRBV19 and J usage is TRBJ1-2, with D possibly being TRBD1 (6 bases). Per the germline V gene, CDR1 is LNHDA and CDR2 is SQIVND (reference sequence). The CDR3 extends over 14 amino acids. Trimming shortened V by 7 bases and J by 4 bases, and 16 bases separated the two germline ends. CDR3 sequence reads: CASNPRGTSYGYTF. Here the CDR3 DNA reads TGTGCCAGTAACCCTCGGGGGACATCCTATGGCTACACCTTC.

V and J are TRBV7-8 and TRBJ1-5; D gene uncertain. Germline CDR1 and CDR2: SGHVS and FQNEAQ. This CDR3 has 14 residues. Trimming removed 5 bases from V and 7 bases from J, with 15 bases in between. This chain's CDR3 is CASSQRGSGQPQHF. The CDR3 nucleotides are TGTGCCAGCAGCCAAAGAGGGAGTGGGCAGCCCCAGCATTTT.

This chain uses TRBV15 with TRBJ2-5; 8 positions match TRBD1. The trim removed 5 bases at V and 5 bases at J, leaving 7 bases unmatched. The CDR3 covers 14 residues. Germline V gene data show CDR1 as LNHNV and CDR2 as YYDKDF (reference sequence). CDR3 in DNA: TGTGCCACCAGCTACCGCAGGGGGCCGGAGACCCAGTACTTC. Translation: CATSYRRGPETQYF.

CDR3 region: CSVDNRGDSNYGYTF. The DNA of the CDR3 is TGCAGCGTTGACAACAGGGGCGACTCTAACTATGGCTACACCTTC. The gene calls are TRBV29-1 and TRBJ1-2, with TRBD1 matching 7 bases. Losses at the gene ends were 3 bases for V and 0 bases for J; bases not matched to a gene: 7. This CDR3 comprises 15 residues. Germline lookup yields CDR1 SQVTM and CDR2 ANQGSEA.

J is TRBJ1-4 and V is TRBV20-1; no clear D gene. V was trimmed by 6 bases and J by 8 bases, leaving 10 bases between them. Germline CDR1 and CDR2: DFQATT and SNEGSKA (reference sequence). The CDR3 is made up of 11 amino acids. The DNA of the CDR3 is TGCAGTGCAACTAGAGACGAAAAACTGTTTTTT. Encoded protein: CSATRDEKLFF.